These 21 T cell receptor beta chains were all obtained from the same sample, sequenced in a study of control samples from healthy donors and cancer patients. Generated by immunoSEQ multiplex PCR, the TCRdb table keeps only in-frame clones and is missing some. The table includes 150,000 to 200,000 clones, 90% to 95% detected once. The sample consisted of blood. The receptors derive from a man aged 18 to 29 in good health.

Written as DNA, the CDR3 is TGTGCCAGCACGGGACTATCCACAGATACGCAGTATTTT. Its translation is CASTGLSTDTQYF. The chain is built from TRBV27 and TRBJ2-3; TRBD2 matches at 7 bases. V shed 7 bases and J 2 bases; nucleotides not matched to a gene: 3. Per germline, CDR1 MNHEY and CDR2 SMNVEV (reference sequence). The CDR3 covers 13 residues.

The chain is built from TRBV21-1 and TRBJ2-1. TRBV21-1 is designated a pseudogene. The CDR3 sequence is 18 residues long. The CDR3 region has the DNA TGTGCCAGCACCCCGGGACCTTTTTTAAACTTTATGGAGAATGAGCAGTTCTTC. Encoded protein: CASTPGPFLNFMENEQFF.

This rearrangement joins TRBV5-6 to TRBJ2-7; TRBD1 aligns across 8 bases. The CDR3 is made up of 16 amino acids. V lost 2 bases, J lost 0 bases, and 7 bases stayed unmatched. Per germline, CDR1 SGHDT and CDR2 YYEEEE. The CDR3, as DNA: TGTGCCAGCAGCTTCGGGACAGGCGACAGCTCCTACGAGCAGTACTTC. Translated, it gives CASSFGTGDSSYEQYF.

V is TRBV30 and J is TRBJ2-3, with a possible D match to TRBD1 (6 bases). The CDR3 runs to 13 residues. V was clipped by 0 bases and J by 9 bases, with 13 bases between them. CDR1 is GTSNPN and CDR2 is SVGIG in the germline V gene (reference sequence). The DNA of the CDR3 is TGTGCCTGGAGTGTAGAGAGGGGACACACGCAGTATTTT. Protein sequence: CAWSVERGHTQYF.

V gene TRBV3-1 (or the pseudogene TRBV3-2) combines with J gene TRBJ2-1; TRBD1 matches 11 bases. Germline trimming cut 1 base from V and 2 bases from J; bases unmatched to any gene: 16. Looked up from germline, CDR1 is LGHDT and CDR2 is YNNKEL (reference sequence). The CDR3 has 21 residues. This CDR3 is CASSQVRGQGAQSFPYNEQFF. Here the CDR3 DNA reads TGTGCCAGCAGCCAAGTTAGAGGACAGGGGGCACAGTCGTTCCCCTACAATGAGCAGTTCTTC.

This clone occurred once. CDR3 in DNA: TGTGCCAGTAGTATAGACGGGAACACCGGGGAGCTGTTTTTT. It codes for CASSIDGNTGELFF. The chain joins TRBV19 to TRBJ2-2; D is unclear. This CDR3 region has 14 residues. The germline gives CDR1 LNHDA, CDR2 SQIVND (reference sequence). Trimming left V 0 bases short and J 1 base short, with 3 bases between.

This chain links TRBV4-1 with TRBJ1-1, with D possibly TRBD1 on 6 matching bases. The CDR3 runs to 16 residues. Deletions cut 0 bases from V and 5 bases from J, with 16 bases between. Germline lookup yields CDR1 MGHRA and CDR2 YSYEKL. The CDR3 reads CASSQDQLGARTEAFF. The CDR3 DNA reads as TGCGCCAGCAGCCAAGATCAACTGGGGGCGCGAACTGAAGCTTTCTTT.

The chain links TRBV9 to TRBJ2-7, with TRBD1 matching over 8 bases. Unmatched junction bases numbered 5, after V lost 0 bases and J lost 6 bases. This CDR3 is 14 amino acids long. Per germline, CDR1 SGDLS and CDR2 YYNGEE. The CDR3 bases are TGTGCCAGCAGCGTAGGGACAGGGTCCGCCGAGCAGTACTTC. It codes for CASSVGTGSAEQYF.

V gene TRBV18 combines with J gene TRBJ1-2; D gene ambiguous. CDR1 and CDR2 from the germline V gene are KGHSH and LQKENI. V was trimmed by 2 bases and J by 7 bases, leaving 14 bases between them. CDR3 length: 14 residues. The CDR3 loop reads CASSPEKLRVGYTF. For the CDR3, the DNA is TGTGCCAGCTCACCAGAGAAGCTGCGGGTTGGCTACACCTTC.

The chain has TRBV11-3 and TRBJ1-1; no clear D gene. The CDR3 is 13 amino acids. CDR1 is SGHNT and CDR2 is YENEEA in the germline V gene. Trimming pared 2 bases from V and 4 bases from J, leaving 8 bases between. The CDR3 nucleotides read TGTGCCAGCAGCTTACACCAGAGCACTGAAGCTTTCTTT. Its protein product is CASSLHQSTEAFF.

The CDR3 DNA reads as TGTGCCAGCAGCTTACGAGTGGGGACCCAGTACTTC. Translated, it gives CASSLRVGTQYF. The genes are TRBV5-4 and TRBJ2-5; D uncertain. The CDR3 spans 12 residues. Germline lookup yields CDR1 SGHNT and CDR2 YYREEE (reference sequence). V was cut by 2 bases and J by 7 bases, with 9 bases left in between.

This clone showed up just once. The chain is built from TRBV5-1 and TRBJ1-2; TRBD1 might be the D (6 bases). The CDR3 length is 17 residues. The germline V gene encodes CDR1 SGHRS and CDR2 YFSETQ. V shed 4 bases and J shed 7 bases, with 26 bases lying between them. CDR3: CASSLLQSGGGGVGYTF. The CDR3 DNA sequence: TGCGCCAGCAGCCTACTACAGTCGGGGGGCGGGGGAGTTGGCTACACCTTC.

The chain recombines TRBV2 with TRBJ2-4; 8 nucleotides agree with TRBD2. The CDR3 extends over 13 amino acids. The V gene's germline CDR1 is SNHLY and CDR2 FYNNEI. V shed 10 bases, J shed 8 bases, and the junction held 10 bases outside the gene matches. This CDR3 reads CATSRAGGDIQYF. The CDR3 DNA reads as TGTGCCACCTCCCGGGCCGGGGGGGACATTCAGTACTTC. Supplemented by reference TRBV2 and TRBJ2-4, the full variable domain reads EPEVTQTPSHQVTQMGQEVILRCVPISNHLYFYWYRQILGQKVEFLVSFYNNEISEKSEIFDDQFSVERPDGSNFTLKIRSTKLEDSAMYFCATSRAGGDIQYFGAGTRLSVL.

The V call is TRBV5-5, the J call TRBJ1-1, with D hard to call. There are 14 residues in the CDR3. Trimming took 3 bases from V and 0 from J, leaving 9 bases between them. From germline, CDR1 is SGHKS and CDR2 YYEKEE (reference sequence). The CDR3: CASSWSTMNTEAFF. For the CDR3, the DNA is TGTGCCAGCAGCTGGTCGACGATGAACACTGAAGCTTTCTTT.

CDR3 loop: CASTSGQGVYEQYF. In DNA form, the CDR3 reads TGTGCCAGCACCTCCGGACAGGGGGTTTACGAGCAGTACTTC. This chain connects TRBV5-8 to TRBJ2-7; 10 nucleotides agree with TRBD1. Trimming cost V 6 bases and J 4 bases; bases outside gene matches: 7. This CDR3 contains 14 residues. Looked up from germline, CDR1 is SGHTS and CDR2 is YDEGEE.

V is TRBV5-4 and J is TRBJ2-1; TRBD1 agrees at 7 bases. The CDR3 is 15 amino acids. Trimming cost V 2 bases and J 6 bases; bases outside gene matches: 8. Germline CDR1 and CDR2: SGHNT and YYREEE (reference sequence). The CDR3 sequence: CASSLPGQSSNEQFF. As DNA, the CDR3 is TGTGCCAGCAGCTTACCGGGACAGTCGTCCAATGAGCAGTTCTTC. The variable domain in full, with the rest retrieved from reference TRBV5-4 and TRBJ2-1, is ETGVTQSPTHLIKTRGQQVTLRCSSQSGHNTVSWYQQALGQGPQFIFQYYREEENGRGNFPPRFSGLQFPNYSSELNVNALELDDSALYLCASSLPGQSSNEQFFGPGTRLTVL.

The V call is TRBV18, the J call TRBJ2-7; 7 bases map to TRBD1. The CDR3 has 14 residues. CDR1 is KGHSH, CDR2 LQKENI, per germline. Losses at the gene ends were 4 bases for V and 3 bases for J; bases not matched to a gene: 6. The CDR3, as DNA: TGTGCCAGCTCACTCAGGGACAGTATCTACGAGCAGTACTTC. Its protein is CASSLRDSIYEQYF. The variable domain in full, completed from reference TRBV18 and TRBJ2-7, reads NAGVMQNPRHLVRRRGQEARLRCSPMKGHSHVYWYRQLPEEGLKFMVYLQKENIIDESGMPKERFSAEFPKEGPSILRIQQVVRGDSAAYFCASSLRDSIYEQYFGPGTRLTVT.

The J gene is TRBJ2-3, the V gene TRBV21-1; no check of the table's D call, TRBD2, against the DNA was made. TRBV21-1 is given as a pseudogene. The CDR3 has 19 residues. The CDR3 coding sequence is TGTGCCAGCAGCACCTCAACTAGCGGGGGACCGCATAACACAGATACGCAGTATTTT. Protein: CASSTSTSGGPHNTDTQYF.

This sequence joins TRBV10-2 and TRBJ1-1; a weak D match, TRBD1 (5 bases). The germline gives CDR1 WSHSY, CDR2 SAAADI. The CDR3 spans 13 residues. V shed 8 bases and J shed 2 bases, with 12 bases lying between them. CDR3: CASGAGLNTEAFF. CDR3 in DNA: TGCGCCAGCGGGGCAGGACTTAACACTGAAGCTTTCTTT.

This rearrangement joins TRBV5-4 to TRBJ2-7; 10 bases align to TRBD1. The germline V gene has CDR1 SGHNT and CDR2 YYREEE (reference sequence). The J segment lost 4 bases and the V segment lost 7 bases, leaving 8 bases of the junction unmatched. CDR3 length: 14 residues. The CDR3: CASGPGTGEYEQYF. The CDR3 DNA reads TGTGCCAGCGGCCCCGGGACAGGGGAGTACGAGCAGTACTTC.

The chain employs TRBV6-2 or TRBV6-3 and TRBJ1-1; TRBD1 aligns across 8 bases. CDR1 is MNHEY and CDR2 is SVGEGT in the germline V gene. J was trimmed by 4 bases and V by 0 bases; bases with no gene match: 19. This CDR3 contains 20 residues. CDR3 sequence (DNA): TGTGCCAGCAGTTACTCGGGCCGCTACTCAGGGGGCGCGGTCGGCACTGAAGCTTTCTTT. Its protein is CASSYSGRYSGGAVGTEAFF.